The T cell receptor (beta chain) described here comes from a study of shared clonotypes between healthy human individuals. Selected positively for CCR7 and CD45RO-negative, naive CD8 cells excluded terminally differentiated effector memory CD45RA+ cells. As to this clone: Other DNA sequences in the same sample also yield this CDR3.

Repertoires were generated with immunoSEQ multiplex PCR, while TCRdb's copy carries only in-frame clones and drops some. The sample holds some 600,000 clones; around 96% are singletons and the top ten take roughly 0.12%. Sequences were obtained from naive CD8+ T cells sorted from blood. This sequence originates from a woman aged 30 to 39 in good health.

The CDR3 region has the DNA TGTGCCAGCAGCCCCTCGAGCTCCTACGAGCAGTACTTC. This codes for CASSPSSSYEQYF. This sequence joins TRBV7-9 and TRBJ2-7; D gene unclear. V was clipped by 5 bases and J by 0 bases, with 8 bases between them. The CDR3 has 13 residues. Germline CDR1 SEHNR, CDR2 FQNEAQ (reference sequence).